One and the same sample provided the 26 T cell receptor beta chains below, sequenced in a study of T cells in localized non-small cell lung cancer. This table comes from immunoSEQ multiplex PCR, and its TCRdb copy is limited to in-frame clones, with some not included. The sample includes around 12,000 clones, around 83% of them seen just once. The sequenced sample was peripheral blood, obtained before any cancer treatment. Receptors originate from a male donor aged 60 or over with stage I lung adenocarcinoma.

This clone was counted only a few times. This chain connects TRBV21-1 to TRBJ2-5; the tabulated D call, TRBD2, remains unverified against the DNA. TRBV21-1 represents a pseudogene. This CDR3 spans 12 amino acids. CDR3 loop: CASRGRGETQYF. In nucleotides, the CDR3 is TGTGCCAGCAGAGGCAGAGGGGAGACCCAGTACTTC.

The rearrangement links TRBV19 to TRBJ2-7; tentative D call: TRBD2 (5 bases). Germline CDR1 is LNHDA and CDR2 is SQIVND (reference sequence). The CDR3 has 11 amino acids. V was trimmed by 5 bases and J by 9 bases, leaving 11 bases between them. The CDR3 protein is CASSYGSGQYF. DNA of the CDR3: TGTGCCAGTAGTTATGGGAGCGGGCAGTACTTC.

V usage is TRBV6-1 and J usage is TRBJ2-3; 10 bases fit TRBD2. Germline values: CDR1 MNHNS, CDR2 SASEGT. This CDR3 contains 15 residues. With 5 bases clipped from V and 4 bases from J, the junction kept 6 bases outside the gene matches. Here the CDR3 reads CASSSKAGGPDTQYF. Written as DNA, the CDR3 is TGTGCCAGCAGTTCTAAAGCGGGAGGGCCAGATACGCAGTATTTT.

This chain joins TRBV27 and TRBJ2-1; 10 positions agree with TRBD2. The CDR3 is 15 amino acids. Looked up from germline, CDR1 is MNHEY and CDR2 is SMNVEV (reference sequence). The ends lost 2 bases at V and 8 bases at J; junction bases unmatched: 6. In DNA, the CDR3 is TGTGCCAGCAGTTTAGTATCGCTAGCGGGAGATGAGCAGTTCTTC. Translation gives CASSLVSLAGDEQFF.

V gene TRBV29-1 combines with J gene TRBJ1-2; no reliable D call. Germline CDR1 reads SQVTM; CDR2 reads ANQGSEA. This CDR3 is built from 12 residues. Between the trimmed V and J ends, which lost 7 bases and 8 bases, there was a span of 17 bases. CDR3 nucleotide sequence: TGCAGCGGGGAAGGTCCCCTCGGAGGCTACACCTTC. Protein product: CSGEGPLGGYTF. Full variable domain (outside the CDR3, taken from reference TRBV29-1 and TRBJ1-2): SAVISQKPSRDICQRGTSLTIQCQVDSQVTMMFWYRQQPGQSLTLIATANQGSEATYESGFVIDKFPISRPNLTFSTLTVSNMSPEDSSIYLCSGEGPLGGYTFGSGTRLTVV.

The chain joins TRBV6-6 to TRBJ1-2, with unresolved D. This CDR3 is built from 12 residues. Germline V gene lookup returns CDR1 MNHNY and CDR2 SVGAGI (reference sequence). Trimming left V 4 bases short and J 8 bases short, with 11 bases between. This CDR3 reads CASSLLSRGYTF. Written as DNA, the CDR3 is TGTGCCAGCAGTTTACTCTCACGGGGCTACACCTTC.

V and J are TRBV11-2 and TRBJ2-1, with 9 bases lining up with TRBD1. The CDR3 length is 11 residues. J was trimmed by 10 bases and V by 11 bases; bases with no gene match: 6. The germline gives CDR1 SGHAT, CDR2 FQNNGV. The CDR3 reads CAVNRGLEQFF. Written as DNA, the CDR3 is TGTGCCGTCAACAGGGGGCTCGAGCAGTTCTTC.

By frequency in the sample, this clone is hyperexpanded. The chain links TRBV5-8 to TRBJ2-7; 7 nucleotides line up with TRBD2. Germline CDR1 SGHTS, CDR2 YDEGEE. The CDR3 is made up of 14 amino acids. J was trimmed by 5 bases and V by 0 bases; bases with no gene match: 5. DNA of the CDR3: TGTGCCAGCAGCTTGGGGGCGGGAGCGGACGAGCAGTACTTC. This sequence encodes CASSLGAGADEQYF.

The V call is TRBV4-3, the J call TRBJ2-7; perhaps TRBD2 as D (5 bases). The V end was cut by 0 bases, the J end by 9 bases, with 21 bases between. This CDR3 comprises 16 residues. CDR1 and CDR2 (germline): LGHNA, YSLEER. CDR3 bases: TGCGCCAGCAGCCAAGACCTTTCCAGCGGCTCTACGAGGCAGTACTTC. This sequence encodes CASSQDLSSGSTRQYF.

This clone was counted a single time. V and J are TRBV14 and TRBJ1-1, with 7 bases matching TRBD1. The V gene's germline CDR1 is SGHDN and CDR2 FVKESK. The V segment lost 1 base and the J segment 5 bases; nucleotides outside the gene matches: 16. The CDR3 covers 18 residues. The CDR3 sequence: CASSQGNVARVRGTEAFF. For the CDR3, the DNA is TGTGCCAGCAGCCAAGGAAATGTGGCACGAGTCAGGGGGACTGAAGCTTTCTTT.

This clone was observed once. V gene TRBV6-1 combines with J gene TRBJ2-1; 7 nucleotides agree with TRBD2. The V gene end was trimmed by 4 bases and the J gene end by 5 bases; junction bases not matched to a gene: 23. Per the germline V gene, CDR1 is MNHNS and CDR2 is SASEGT. The CDR3 length is 20 residues. The CDR3 DNA follows: TGTGCCAGCAGTGGGTCTTTTCCAGGTATCGGGAGGATCCGAAACAATGAGCAGTTCTTC. Amino acids: CASSGSFPGIGRIRNNEQFF.

J is TRBJ2-7 and V is TRBV28; 8 bases agree with TRBD1. Germline CDR1 MDHEN, CDR2 SYDVKM. This CDR3 contains 14 residues. The V gene end was trimmed by 3 bases and the J gene end by 5 bases; junction bases not matched to a gene: 6. The CDR3 is CASSFQGARDEQYF. CDR3 nucleotide sequence: TGTGCCAGCAGTTTTCAGGGGGCAAGGGACGAGCAGTACTTC. Together with reference TRBV28 and TRBJ2-7, the CDR3 gives the full variable domain: DVKVTQSSRYLVKRTGEKVFLECVQDMDHENMFWYRQDPGLGLRLIYFSYDVKMKEKGDIPEGYSVSREKKERFSLILESASTNQTSMYLCASSFQGARDEQYFGPGTRLTVT.

For this clone: The germline gene is not matched at one end of the junction; a read error may be the cause. The rearrangement joins TRBV11-2 to TRBJ2-3; TRBD2 aligns across 7 bases. This CDR3 is 18 amino acids long. The V gene's germline CDR1 is SGHAT and CDR2 FQNNGV. Here the CDR3 reads CASSLSSLRDYVTYTQYF. The CDR3 coding sequence is TGTGCCAGCAGCTTATCGAGCCTCCGGGACTATGTCACATATACGCAGTATTTT.

The chain combines TRBV5-1 with TRBJ2-1; 9 nucleotides agree with TRBD2. The J segment lost 4 bases and the V segment lost 1 base, leaving 6 bases of the junction unmatched. This CDR3 is built from 16 residues. Germline assignment: CDR1 SGHRS and CDR2 YFSETQ. CDR3 DNA sequence: TGCGCCAGCAGCTTGCAGCCAGCGGGAGGTTACAATGAGCAGTTCTTC. Amino acid sequence: CASSLQPAGGYNEQFF.

The sample holds a few counts of this clone. V and J are TRBV20-1 and TRBJ2-3; TRBD2 might be the D (6 bases). The CDR3 consists of 11 residues. With 6 bases removed from V and 13 bases from J, the gap between germline ends came to 17 bases. Germline-derived CDR1 and CDR2 are DFQATT and SNEGSKA (reference sequence). The CDR3 is CSAGRGQKKYF. The CDR3 DNA reads as TGCAGTGCGGGGCGGGGTCAAAAAAAGTATTTT.

In DNA, the CDR3 is TGTGCCAGCAGTGCGGGGACAGGGGGCAAGTCTGAAGCTTTCTTT. The encoded protein is CASSAGTGGKSEAFF. This rearrangement joins TRBV28 to TRBJ1-1; the match to TRBD1 covers 12 bases. Germline V lookup: CDR1 MDHEN, CDR2 SYDVKM. This CDR3 comprises 15 residues. Germline trimming cut 5 bases from V and 6 bases from J; bases unmatched to any gene: 7. Using reference TRBV28 and TRBJ1-1 for the parts outside the CDR3, the full variable domain is DVKVTQSSRYLVKRTGEKVFLECVQDMDHENMFWYRQDPGLGLRLIYFSYDVKMKEKGDIPEGYSVSREKKERFSLILESASTNQTSMYLCASSAGTGGKSEAFFGQGTRLTVV.

V and J are TRBV11-3 and TRBJ1-2; 7 bases align to TRBD1. This CDR3 has 14 amino acids. Germline-derived CDR1 and CDR2 are SGHNT and YENEEA. Trimming at V came to 7 bases and at J to 7 bases, leaving 12 bases not matched to a gene. The CDR3 DNA follows: TGTGCCAGCAACGACGGGACAGTATTTTTTGGCTACACCTTC. Encoded protein: CASNDGTVFFGYTF.

The chain employs TRBV19 and TRBJ1-5, with 9 bases that match TRBD1. After removal of 10 bases from V and 4 bases from J, the junction contained 5 bases not matched to a gene. Germline values: CDR1 LNHDA, CDR2 SQIVND (reference sequence). The CDR3 totals 13 residues. Written as DNA, the CDR3 is TGTGCCACACAGGGGGCAATGAATCAGCCCCAGCATTTT. Its protein is CATQGAMNQPQHF.

The chain carries TRBV4-3 and TRBJ2-1; TRBD2 aligns across 9 bases. CDR1 is LGHNA, CDR2 YSLEER, per germline. Germline trimming cut 2 bases from V and 6 bases from J; bases unmatched to any gene: 11. This CDR3 is built from 17 residues. The CDR3 reads CASSQREGLAGINEQFF. The CDR3 nucleotides are TGCGCCAGCAGCCAAAGGGAAGGGCTAGCGGGGATCAATGAGCAGTTCTTC.

V usage is TRBV19 and J usage is TRBJ2-2, with D possibly TRBD2 on 6 matching bases. The germline V and J ends were trimmed by 7 bases and 1 base, with 13 bases remaining between them. This CDR3 spans 15 amino acids. Germline V lookup: CDR1 LNHDA, CDR2 SQIVND (reference sequence). The CDR3 nucleotides are TGTGCCAGTACCCGGGGGACCGAGAACACCGGGGAGCTGTTTTTT. Protein product: CASTRGTENTGELFF.

The J gene is TRBJ1-5, the V gene TRBV2; D gene ambiguous. The CDR3 runs 14 residues. Trimming left V 3 bases short and J 0 bases short, with 6 bases between. Germline V gene lookup returns CDR1 SNHLY and CDR2 FYNNEI. CDR3 nucleotide sequence: TGTGCCAGCAGTGACAGCCATAGCAATCAGCCCCAGCATTTT. Encoded protein: CASSDSHSNQPQHF. The whole variable domain, remainder taken from reference TRBV2 and TRBJ1-5, is EPEVTQTPSHQVTQMGQEVILRCVPISNHLYFYWYRQILGQKVEFLVSFYNNEISEKSEIFDDQFSVERPDGSNFTLKIRSTKLEDSAMYFCASSDSHSNQPQHFGDGTRLSIL.

The genes are TRBV6-1 and TRBJ2-3; D gene uncertain. V dropped 1 base and J dropped 2 bases, with 7 bases sitting between them. Germline V gene lookup returns CDR1 MNHNS and CDR2 SASEGT. CDR3 length equals 14 residues. In DNA, the CDR3 is TGTGCCAGCAGTGAAGACCCGAACACAGATACGCAGTATTTT. It translates to CASSEDPNTDTQYF.

The chain uses TRBV5-4 and TRBJ2-1, with unresolved D. Germline V CDR1 and CDR2: SGHNT, YYREEE (reference sequence). The germline V and J ends were trimmed by 0 bases and 2 bases, with 9 bases remaining between them. CDR3 size: 15 residues. CDR3 nucleotide sequence: TGTGCCAGCAGCTTGGAACACGGAACCTACAATGAGCAGTTCTTC. Translating it yields CASSLEHGTYNEQFF.

The chain has TRBV9 and TRBJ1-6; 9 bases agree with TRBD1. The CDR3 runs to 16 residues. Germline loops: CDR1 SGDLS, CDR2 YYNGEE. V lost 1 base to trimming and J lost 7 bases; unmatched junction nucleotides: 6. CDR3 coding DNA: TGTGCCAGCAGCGTAAGCCTAGGACAGGGGAATTCACCCCTCCACTTT. Translating gives CASSVSLGQGNSPLHF.

This chain uses TRBV28 with TRBJ1-5; D gene unclear. The length of the CDR3 is 12 residues. Germline CDR1 MDHEN, CDR2 SYDVKM. Between the trimmed V and J ends, which lost 7 bases and 4 bases, there was a span of 8 bases. CDR3 in DNA: TGTGCCAGCACCGATCGGAATCAGCCCCAGCATTTT. Translated, it gives CASTDRNQPQHF. Based on the CDR3 plus reference TRBV28 and TRBJ1-5, the full variable domain is DVKVTQSSRYLVKRTGEKVFLECVQDMDHENMFWYRQDPGLGLRLIYFSYDVKMKEKGDIPEGYSVSREKKERFSLILESASTNQTSMYLCASTDRNQPQHFGDGTRLSIL.

The chain has TRBV5-1 and TRBJ2-7, with 8 bases that match TRBD2. CDR3 length: 16 amino acids. V was pared by 2 bases and J by 7 bases, with 14 bases of the junction left unmatched. Germline V gene lookup returns CDR1 SGHRS and CDR2 YFSETQ. The CDR3 loop reads CASSFLGPAGEGEQYF. The CDR3 DNA reads TGCGCCAGCAGCTTCCTTGGGCCAGCGGGAGAGGGAGAGCAGTACTTC. The whole variable domain, filled in from reference TRBV5-1 and TRBJ2-7, reads KAGVTQTPRYLIKTRGQQVTLSCSPISGHRSVSWYQQTPGQGLQFLFEYFSETQRNKGNFPGRFSGRQFSNSRSEMNVSTLELGDSALYLCASSFLGPAGEGEQYFGPGTRLTVT.